Listed here are 20 T cell receptor beta chains from one sample, sequenced in a study of tumor-infiltrating lymphocytes in primary liver carcinoma. Production of TCR beta cDNA used about 500 ng total RNA together with a constant-region primer. ARM-PCR was slightly modified, and three nested multiplex PCR rounds with it gave rise to the TCR beta libraries. A C-beta reverse primer and TRBV1-TRBV30 forward primers served in each of the first two PCR rounds, at 10 cycles apiece. TCRdb itself ran the multiplex PCR reads through MiXCR, one entry per CDR3 protein. In the table there are approximately 110,000 distinct CDR3 sequences, 50% to 80% of which are singletons. Co-extraction yielded RNA and DNA from around 18-30 mg of unsorted bulk tissue. Sequenced sample: liver tumor tissue from sampling region 3. Subset given: tumor region T3, left-lateral pole. The receptor set was obtained from a woman aged 55-69 years with primary liver carcinoma and hepatitis B virus infection.

As for this clonotype: A junction end diverges from the germline sequence, so it may reflect a read error. The V gene is TRBV6-2 or TRBV6-3, the J gene TRBJ2-3, with no clear D. Germline V gene sequence: CDR1 MNHEY, CDR2 SVGEGT. CDR3 length equals 13 residues. The CDR3 bases are TGTGTCAGCAGTTACGCTGACGTGATTACGCAGTATTTT. Residues: CVSSYADVITQYF.

There are many counts of this clonotype. V and J are TRBV12-3 or TRBV12-4 and TRBJ1-1; TRBD1 aligns across 9 bases. V lost 4 bases and J lost 4; bases outside the gene matches: 7. The CDR3 loop spans 15 amino acids. CDR3 DNA: TGTGCCAGCAGTTCCAACAGGGGGCGGGCCACTGAAGCTTTCTTT. Its translation: CASSSNRGRATEAFF.

With respect to this clonotype: Being one base from a much bigger clone, this may be a read error. The chain joins TRBV5-4 to TRBJ2-6; 7 bases match TRBD1. Germline CDR1 is SGHNT and CDR2 is YYREEE (reference sequence). There are 19 residues in the CDR3. After removal of 0 bases from V and 0 bases from J, the junction contained 9 bases not matched to a gene. The CDR3 bases are TGTGCCAGCAGCTTGGCCGTGGGACAGTACTCCTCTGGGGCCAACGTCCTGACTTTC. Encoded protein: CASSLAVGQYSSGANVLTF. Filled out from reference TRBV5-4 and TRBJ2-6, the complete variable domain reads ETGVTQSPTHLIKTRGQQVTLRCSSQSGHNTVSWYQQALGQGPQFIFQYYREEENGRGNFPPRFSGLQFPNYSSELNVNALELDDSALYLCASSLAVGQYSSGANVLTFGAGSRLTVL.

The rearrangement uses TRBV6-1 and TRBJ1-5; D perhaps matches TRBD1 (6 bases). CDR1 MNHNS and CDR2 SASEGT come from the germline V gene. The CDR3 is 17 residues long. V lost 3 bases and J lost 9, with 24 bases in between. CDR3 in DNA: TGTGCCAGCAGTGATCGCGGGACCCGGGACATGTATCGGCCCCAGCATTTT. Translated, it gives CASSDRGTRDMYRPQHF.

On this clonotype itself: Since a much larger clone is just one base distant, this may be a read error. The rearrangement links TRBV29-1 to TRBJ2-1; 7 bases are a match to TRBD1. Per germline, CDR1 SQVTM and CDR2 ANQGSEA. The CDR3 has 14 residues. The V segment lost 4 bases and the J segment 11 bases; nucleotides outside the gene matches: 14. CDR3 amino acids: CSVGEGGYSGKQFF. DNA of the CDR3: TGCAGCGTTGGGGAAGGGGGCTATTCAGGTAAGCAGTTCTTC.

For this clonotype: Because the CDR3 is missing its conserved closing phenylalanine or tryptophan, this is likely a read error. The DNA is left out, because the CDR3 cannot be placed on it with certainty; the CDR3 is given as TCRdb lists it. CDR3 region: CASSLESASGQETLYS. The chain recombines TRBV11-2 with TRBJ2-5; the table's D gene call, TRBD2, was not cross checked with the DNA. The CDR3 comprises 16 residues, both ends counted. Germline-derived CDR1 and CDR2 are SGHAT and FQNNGV.

For this clonotype: An end of the junction does not agree with germline; a read error may underlie this. V gene TRBV2 combines with J gene TRBJ2-2; 13 nucleotides agree with TRBD2. CDR3 length: 17 amino acids. Germline-derived CDR1 and CDR2 are SNHLY and FYNNEI. The CDR3: CSSRTGLAGRNTGELFF. The DNA of the CDR3 is TGTTCCAGCAGGACGGGACTAGCGGGAAGGAATACCGGGGAGCTGTTTTTT.

In the case of this clonotype: Since a much larger clone is just one base distant, this may be a read error. The chain carries TRBV12-3 or TRBV12-4 and TRBJ1-3; unclear D gene. V was pared by 1 base and J by 0 bases, with 4 bases between. This CDR3 has 14 residues. The CDR3 DNA reads as TGTGCCAGCAGTTTAGTCCACTCTGGAAACACCATATATTTT. Amino acid sequence: CASSLVHSGNTIYF.

This chain joins TRBV11-2 and TRBJ2-5, with D perhaps TRBD1 or TRBD2 (5 bases each). Trimming stripped 2 bases from V and 12 bases from J, with 16 bases between. The CDR3 loop spans 13 amino acids. CDR1 and CDR2 from the germline V gene are SGHAT and FQNNGV. The CDR3 reads CASSLRGSQDKYF. CDR3 bases: TGTGCCAGCAGCTTACGGGGATCTCAGGACAAGTACTTC.

The gene calls are TRBV6-5 and TRBJ2-1; D might be TRBD1 or TRBD2, each matching 5 bases. V was shortened by 5 bases and J by 4 bases, with 18 bases between the two germline ends. Germline CDR1 and CDR2: MNHEY and SVGAGI. CDR3 size: 16 residues. The CDR3 nucleotides are TGTGCCAGCAGTCCGCTATGGGGGACGTCATACAATGAGCAGTTCTTC. Protein product: CASSPLWGTSYNEQFF.

The V and J genes are TRBV20-1 and TRBJ2-5; no definite D call. Deletions cut 6 bases from V and 0 bases from J, with 8 bases between. Germline-derived CDR1 and CDR2 are DFQATT and SNEGSKA (reference sequence). This CDR3 has 12 amino acids. CDR3 in DNA: TGCAGTGCCCTAGAGTACCAAGAGACCCAGTACTTC. Translated, it gives CSALEYQETQYF.

A note on this clonotype: This likely comes from a read error, as the CDR3 has no conserved phenylalanine or tryptophan at its end. This chain links TRBV12-3 or TRBV12-4 with TRBJ2-7; 9 bases are shared with TRBD2. This CDR3 has 15 residues. Germline trimming cut 5 bases from V and 2 bases from J; bases unmatched to any gene: 7. In nucleotides, the CDR3 is TGTGCCAGCAGTACTCGGACTAGCGTCGCCTACGAGCAGTACCTC. Protein: CASSTRTSVAYEQYL.

This clonotype was counted once. One end of the junction is discordant with germline, which a read error may explain. The chain uses TRBV5-6 and TRBJ2-5, with D perhaps matching TRBD1 or TRBD2 (5 bases each). Germline assignment: CDR1 SGHDT and CDR2 YYEEEE. This CDR3 region has 16 residues. The CDR3 loop reads CVSGFAGTVTQETQYF. The CDR3 region has the DNA TGTGTCAGCGGCTTCGCCGGGACGGTGACTCAAGAGACCCAGTACTTC. The whole variable domain, remainder taken from reference TRBV5-6 and TRBJ2-5, is DAGVTQSPTHLIKTRGQQVTLRCSPKSGHDTVSWYQQALGQGPQFIFQYYEEEERQRGNFPDRFSGHQFPNYSSELNVNALLLGDSALYLCVSGFAGTVTQETQYFGPGTRLLVL.

As to this clonotype: No conserved phenylalanine or tryptophan is present at the end of the CDR3, so a read error is the likely explanation. For the CDR3, the DNA is TGCAGCGTCACGGGGCGCTCGGGAGGGGAGCTGTTTTAT. Translation: CSVTGRSGGELFY. J is TRBJ2-2 and V is TRBV29-1, with D tentatively TRBD1 or TRBD2 (5 bases each). V was pared by 6 bases and J by 8 bases, with 16 bases between. Germline CDR1 is SQVTM and CDR2 is ANQGSEA. The CDR3 loop spans 13 amino acids.

A remark on this clonotype: The junction differs from germline at one of its ends, possibly a read error. V usage is TRBV11-2 and J usage is TRBJ2-1; possibly TRBD1 or TRBD2 for D (5 bases each). Germline V gene sequence: CDR1 SGHAT, CDR2 FQNNGV. This CDR3 has 15 amino acids. As DNA, the CDR3 is TGTGACAGCAACCTCCCCCCGGGGCAGTACAATGAGCAATTCTTC. Its protein is CDSNLPPGQYNEQFF.

A word on this clonotype: At one end, the junction sequence differs from germline, possibly due to a read error. The chain combines TRBV12-3 or TRBV12-4 with TRBJ2-5, with TRBD1 matching over 9 bases. This CDR3 spans 15 amino acids. In DNA, the CDR3 is TGTGCCGGCAGTTTTTCCACAGGGGGCGCGGAGACCCAGTATTTC. Translating gives CAGSFSTGGAETQYF.

The chain couples TRBV10-3 to TRBJ2-1; TRBD2 is a possible D gene (5 bases). Germline V CDR1 and CDR2: ENHRY, SYGVKD. The CDR3 has 13 amino acids. V lost 5 bases, J lost 7 bases, and 12 bases lay in between. Written as DNA, the CDR3 is TGTGCCATCAGTATCCGACGGGGAAATGAGCAGTTCTTC. This codes for CAISIRRGNEQFF.

The rearrangement uses TRBV19 and TRBJ1-1; D uncertain. The CDR3 consists of 14 residues. Germline CDR1 reads LNHDA; CDR2 reads SQIVND (reference sequence). V lost 3 bases, J lost 1 base, and 9 bases lay in between. CDR3 coding DNA: TGTGCCAGTAGTATCTGGCAGCCGAACACTGAAGCTTTCTTT. Translating gives CASSIWQPNTEAFF.

The CDR3 is CASRDHKNRQYF. CDR3 nucleotides: TGTGCCAGCAGGGACCACAAAAATAGGCAGTATTTT. The chain carries TRBV11-2 and TRBJ2-3; D ambiguous. Germline V gene sequence: CDR1 SGHAT, CDR2 FQNNGV. The CDR3 sequence is 12 residues long. Trimming cost V 6 bases and J 11 bases, with 15 bases left between them.

A word on this clonotype: Relative to the germline gene, one junction end is altered; a read error may explain this. The rearrangement joins TRBV5-1 to TRBJ2-7, with 10 bases lining up with TRBD1. CDR3 length: 15 amino acids. Per the germline V gene, CDR1 is SGHRS and CDR2 is YFSETQ. This chain's CDR3 is CASRPRGTGAEEQYF. The CDR3 DNA reads TGTGCCAGCAGACCTAGGGGGACAGGGGCGGAAGAGCAGTACTTC. Full variable domain (rest looked up from reference TRBV5-1 and TRBJ2-7): KAGVTQTPRYLIKTRGQQVTLSCSPISGHRSVSWYQQTPGQGLQFLFEYFSETQRNKGNFPGRFSGRQFSNSRSEMNVSTLELGDSALYLCASRPRGTGAEEQYFGPGTRLTVT.